Listed here are 15 T cell receptor beta chains from one sample, sequenced in a study of T cell responses to AZD1222 COVID-19 vaccine. Sequencing was performed with immunoSEQ multiplex PCR; in TCRdb, only in-frame clones are kept and a portion is missing. The data contain about 150,000 clones, approximately 90% of them seen just once; the ten biggest clones take up less than 3.5%. The source was peripheral blood, collected 28 days after the second AZD1222 dose. These receptors all come from an adult who received the AZD1222 COVID-19 vaccine.

This chain joins TRBV6-2 or TRBV6-3 and TRBJ1-2; no reliable D call. Germline V CDR1 and CDR2: MNHEY, SVGEGT. V was shortened by 2 bases and J by 7 bases, with 14 bases between the two germline ends. This CDR3 region has 14 residues. For the CDR3, the DNA is TGTGCCAGCAGTTACGGAAGAGTCTCGGGTGGCTACACCTTC. The encoded protein is CASSYGRVSGGYTF.

The gene calls are TRBV12-5 and TRBJ2-2; D is ambiguous. Per the germline V gene, CDR1 is LGHNT and CDR2 is FRNRAP. The CDR3 covers 14 residues. The V gene lost 1 base and the J gene lost 1 base, with 4 bases spanning the gap. The CDR3 sequence: CASGLGGNTGELFF. CDR3 bases: TGTGCTAGTGGTTTGGGCGGGAACACCGGGGAGCTGTTTTTT.

This chain connects TRBV5-1 to TRBJ2-5; 7 nucleotides match TRBD2. CDR1 is SGHRS, CDR2 YFSETQ, per germline. Trimming took 3 bases from V and 5 from J; bases not matched to a gene: 10. The CDR3 extends over 15 amino acids. CDR3 sequence (DNA): TGCGCCAGCAGCTGGGGGGGAGTAGCGGTGGAGACCCAGTACTTC. This gives the protein CASSWGGVAVETQYF. The full variable domain, with the rest looked up from reference TRBV5-1 and TRBJ2-5, is KAGVTQTPRYLIKTRGQQVTLSCSPISGHRSVSWYQQTPGQGLQFLFEYFSETQRNKGNFPGRFSGRQFSNSRSEMNVSTLELGDSALYLCASSWGGVAVETQYFGPGTRLLVL.

This clone was detected once. The V call is TRBV4-3, the J call TRBJ1-5, with D perhaps matching TRBD1 (6 bases). The CDR3 is 14 amino acids. The germline CDR1 and CDR2 sequences are LGHNA and YSLEER. Between the trimmed V and J ends, which lost 0 bases and 5 bases, there was a span of 8 bases. This CDR3 is CASSQDRGDQPQHF. In DNA, the CDR3 is TGCGCCAGCAGCCAAGACAGGGGAGATCAGCCCCAGCATTTT.

This clone came up once. Here the CDR3 reads CARYYEQYF. CDR3 nucleotide sequence: TGCGCCAGGTACTACGAGCAGTACTTC. The chain has TRBV10-1 and TRBJ2-7; no reliable D call. The V end was cut by 9 bases, the J end by 3 bases, with 3 bases between. The CDR3 is 9 amino acids. From germline, CDR1 is WNHNN and CDR2 SYGVQD (reference sequence).

This chain joins TRBV28 and TRBJ2-7; D is tentatively TRBD1 or TRBD2 (5 bases each). Per the germline V gene, CDR1 is MDHEN and CDR2 is SYDVKM. V was clipped by 2 bases and J by 2 bases, with 13 bases between them. The CDR3 is 15 amino acids. The CDR3 DNA follows: TGTGCCAGCAGTTTAGTACGGGGCGGAACCTACGAGCAGTACTTC. It yields the protein CASSLVRGGTYEQYF.

V and J are TRBV24-1 and TRBJ2-1, with D uncertain. The V end was cut by 12 bases, the J end by 7 bases, with 6 bases between. This CDR3 is 9 amino acids long. Germline V gives CDR1 KGHDR, CDR2 SFDVKD. CDR3 in amino acids: CAPTNEQFF. CDR3 bases: TGTGCCCCGACGAATGAGCAGTTCTTC.

The chain recombines TRBV28 with TRBJ1-2; 7 nucleotides align to TRBD1. V was clipped by 11 bases and J by 7 bases; unmatched bases: 10. CDR1 and CDR2 from the germline V gene are MDHEN and SYDVKM. This CDR3 contains 12 residues. CDR3 nucleotides: TGTGCCGGCTGCAGGGGGTATGGTGGCTACACCTTC. It translates to CAGCRGYGGYTF.

The chain uses TRBV7-8 and TRBJ2-1, with 15 positions matching TRBD2. Germline trimming cut 5 bases from V and 3 bases from J; bases unmatched to any gene: 5. The V gene's germline CDR1 is SGHVS and CDR2 FQNEAQ. The length of the CDR3 is 17 residues. CDR3 sequence reads: CASSMGLAGGLYNEQFF. CDR3 DNA: TGTGCCAGCAGCATGGGACTAGCGGGAGGACTCTACAATGAGCAGTTCTTC.

CDR3 in DNA: TGTGCCGCGGGAGGACAGGGAAGGCAGCCCCAGCATTTT. This sequence encodes CAAGGQGRQPQHF. The chain combines TRBV7-8 with TRBJ1-5, with 8 nucleotides matching TRBD1. V lost 11 bases, J lost 7 bases, and 10 bases stayed unmatched. The CDR3 is 13 amino acids. Germline V gene sequence: CDR1 SGHVS, CDR2 FQNEAQ. Full variable domain (remainder filled in from reference TRBV7-8 and TRBJ1-5): GAGVSQSPRYKVAKRGQDVALRCDPISGHVSLFWYQQALGQGPEFLTYFQNEAQLDKSGLPSDRFFAERPEGSVSTLKIQRTQQEDSAVYLCAAGGQGRQPQHFGDGTRLSIL.

The genes are TRBV10-3 and TRBJ2-7; 12 bases map to TRBD2. This CDR3 contains 17 residues. The V gene's germline CDR1 is ENHRY and CDR2 SYGVKD. Trimming took 2 bases from V and 6 from J; bases not matched to a gene: 11. CDR3 protein: CAISELTSSGRVGEQYF. CDR3 sequence (DNA): TGTGCCATCAGTGAGCTGACCTCTAGCGGGAGGGTCGGCGAGCAGTACTTC.

The gene calls are TRBV24-1 and TRBJ1-5; the D gene is possibly TRBD1 (6 bases). This CDR3 spans 14 amino acids. Trimming removed 7 bases from V and 5 bases from J, with 14 bases in between. Looked up from germline, CDR1 is KGHDR and CDR2 is SFDVKD. CDR3 protein: CATSPRDNYQPQHF. The CDR3 DNA reads as TGTGCCACCAGCCCCCGGGACAATTATCAGCCCCAGCATTTT.

The CDR3 reads CASSVEAGTTGELFF. The DNA of the CDR3 is TGTGCCAGCAGCGTAGAAGCAGGGACAACCGGGGAGCTGTTTTTT. The chain recombines TRBV9 with TRBJ2-2, with D perhaps TRBD1 (6 bases). Trimming removed 0 bases at V and 5 bases at J, with 11 bases between. The CDR3 contains 15 residues. Germline CDR1 is SGDLS and CDR2 is YYNGEE.

V gene TRBV10-3 combines with J gene TRBJ2-3; D might be TRBD2 (5 bases). Between the trimmed V and J ends, which lost 2 bases and 0 bases, there was a span of 12 bases. Germline CDR1 ENHRY, CDR2 SYGVKD. CDR3 length: 16 amino acids. This chain's CDR3 is CAISEEGSPSTDTQYF. DNA of the CDR3: TGTGCCATCAGTGAGGAGGGAAGTCCTAGCACAGATACGCAGTATTTT.

The chain joins TRBV7-9 to TRBJ2-7, with 9 bases that match TRBD1. Germline V gene data show CDR1 as SEHNR and CDR2 as FQNEAQ (reference sequence). The CDR3 runs to 15 residues. V lost 1 base, J lost 3 bases, and 4 bases stayed unmatched. CDR3: CASSLDGQGIYEQYF. The CDR3 DNA sequence: TGTGCCAGCAGCTTAGACGGACAGGGGATCTACGAGCAGTACTTC.